These 22 T cell receptor beta chains were sequenced from one sample in a study of blood T cells in healthy people across ages. Combining a sample-barcoded 5' primer with a J-beta primer mix, a second PCR ran for about 7 to 12 cycles. TCRdb re-called the 5' RACE reads through MiXCR, storing one row per CDR3 protein. Of about 1.1 million distinct CDR3 sequences listed, less than 45% are singletons. The specimen sequenced was blood. The receptors were sampled from a man in his late teens or twenties in good health.

Comments on this clonotype: The junction and the germline gene differ at one end; a read error may be behind it. The CDR3 is CASSQDWSSGANILTF. CDR3 sequence (DNA): TGCGCCAGCAGCCAAGACTGGAGTTCTGGGGCCAACATCCTGACTTTC. The genes are TRBV4-3 and TRBJ2-6; the D gene is possibly TRBD1 (5 bases). Germline loops: CDR1 LGHNA, CDR2 YSLEER. This CDR3 has 16 amino acids.

The chain has TRBV20-1 and TRBJ2-7; D remains unclear. With 0 bases removed from V and 2 bases from J, the gap between germline ends came to 11 bases. Germline lookup yields CDR1 DFQATT and CDR2 SNEGSKA (reference sequence). This CDR3 contains 14 residues. As DNA, the CDR3 is TGCAGTGCTAGAGATTGGGCAGGCACCTACGAGCAGTACTTC. Translation: CSARDWAGTYEQYF.

This clonotype was observed a handful of times. The J gene is TRBJ2-3, the V gene TRBV29-1, with 9 positions matching TRBD1. With V trimmed by 4 bases and J by 5 bases, 10 bases remained unmatched. Germline values: CDR1 SQVTM, CDR2 ANQGSEA. The CDR3 has 15 amino acids. This chain's CDR3 is CSVGARGQGQDTQYF. As DNA, the CDR3 is TGCAGCGTTGGGGCTCGAGGACAGGGGCAAGATACGCAGTATTTT.

V and J are TRBV3-1 and TRBJ1-2; 8 positions agree with TRBD1. V lost 1 base and J lost 2; bases outside the gene matches: 3. CDR1 and CDR2 from the germline V gene are LGHDT and YNNKEL (reference sequence). The CDR3 spans 15 residues. CDR3 amino acids: CASSQATGGNYGYTF. DNA for the CDR3: TGTGCCAGCAGCCAAGCAACAGGGGGGAACTATGGCTACACCTTC. The variable domain in full, completed from reference TRBV3-1 and TRBJ1-2, reads DTAVSQTPKYLVTQMGNDKSIKCEQNLGHDTMYWYKQDSKKFLKIMFSYNNKELIINETVPNRFSPKSPDKAHLNLHINSLELGDSAVYFCASSQATGGNYGYTFGSGTRLTVV.

CDR3 bases: TGTGCCAGCACACCTCCCCATGACAGCGGATATGGCTACACCTTC. Translating it yields CASTPPHDSGYGYTF. The J gene is TRBJ1-2, the V gene TRBV28; D may be TRBD1 (5 bases). Germline CDR1 MDHEN, CDR2 SYDVKM. Trimming cost V 7 bases and J 5 bases, with 20 bases left between them. The CDR3 runs to 15 residues.

The chain joins TRBV20-1 to TRBJ1-4, with 11 bases aligning to TRBD1. Germline lookup yields CDR1 DFQATT and CDR2 SNEGSKA (reference sequence). This CDR3 is built from 15 residues. With V trimmed by 1 base and J by 7 bases, 5 bases remained unmatched. The CDR3 is CSARGTGGPFEKLFF. In DNA, the CDR3 is TGCAGTGCTAGAGGGACAGGGGGCCCCTTTGAAAAACTGTTTTTT.

This clonotype was seen a handful of times. The V gene is TRBV9, the J gene TRBJ2-2, with TRBD1 matching over 8 bases. V shed 4 bases and J 4 bases; nucleotides not matched to a gene: 9. Germline lookup yields CDR1 SGDLS and CDR2 YYNGEE. The CDR3 is made up of 16 amino acids. The CDR3 DNA reads TGTGCCAGCAGCACCGAACGGACAGGGATCACCGGGGAGCTGTTTTTT. Its translation is CASSTERTGITGELFF.

As to this clonotype: This may arise from a read error, as a much more abundant clone is one base away. This chain joins TRBV20-1 and TRBJ2-3; no clear D gene. CDR1 and CDR2 from the germline V gene are DFQATT and SNEGSKA (reference sequence). V lost 3 bases to trimming and J lost 0 bases, with 13 bases between them. The CDR3 loop spans 15 amino acids. CDR3 sequence reads: CSARLQTASTDTQYF. CDR3 coding DNA: TGCAGTGCTAGGTTACAGACGGCTAGCACAGATACGCAGTATTTT.

The sample holds a few counts of this clonotype. This chain links TRBV29-1 with TRBJ2-5; 13 nucleotides align to TRBD2. Germline V gene data show CDR1 as SQVTM and CDR2 as ANQGSEA. The length of the CDR3 is 17 residues. J lost 3 bases, V lost 1 base, and 8 bases had no gene match. In DNA form, the CDR3 reads TGCAGCGTTGAAGGCGTAATCGGACTAGCGGGGGAAGAGACCCAGTACTTC. It encodes CSVEGVIGLAGEETQYF. Full variable domain (remainder filled in from reference TRBV29-1 and TRBJ2-5): SAVISQKPSRDICQRGTSLTIQCQVDSQVTMMFWYRQQPGQSLTLIATANQGSEATYESGFVIDKFPISRPNLTFSTLTVSNMSPEDSSIYLCSVEGVIGLAGEETQYFGPGTRLLVL.

About this clonotype: It may be a read error: a sequence one base away is much more abundant. V is TRBV5-1 and J is TRBJ1-2, with TRBD1 matching 8 bases. Germline V gene sequence: CDR1 SGHRS, CDR2 YFSETQ. This CDR3 is built from 14 residues. Germline trimming cut 4 bases from V and 10 bases from J; bases unmatched to any gene: 12. The CDR3, as DNA: TGCGCCAGCAGCGTGGTTGGACAGGGAAAGGACTACACCTTC. This sequence encodes CASSVVGQGKDYTF. The full variable domain, with the rest looked up from reference TRBV5-1 and TRBJ1-2, is KAGVTQTPRYLIKTRGQQVTLSCSPISGHRSVSWYQQTPGQGLQFLFEYFSETQRNKGNFPGRFSGRQFSNSRSEMNVSTLELGDSALYLCASSVVGQGKDYTFGSGTRLTVV.

This clonotype occurred a few times. The J gene is TRBJ2-3, the V gene TRBV7-9; 9 nucleotides agree with TRBD2. The germline gives CDR1 SEHNR, CDR2 FQNEAQ (reference sequence). The CDR3 contains 15 residues. V gave up 3 bases and J gave up 2 bases; unmatched junction bases: 3. In DNA form, the CDR3 reads TGTGCCAGCAGCTTGGCTAGCGGGAACACAGATACGCAGTATTTT. Protein: CASSLASGNTDTQYF. Full variable domain (remainder filled in from reference TRBV7-9 and TRBJ2-3): DTGVSQNPRHKITKRGQNVTFRCDPISEHNRLYWYRQTLGQGPEFLTYFQNEAQLEKSRLLSDRFSAERPKGSFSTLEIQRTEQGDSAMYLCASSLASGNTDTQYFGPGTRLTVL.

Only a few counts were recorded for this clonotype. The chain joins TRBV20-1 to TRBJ2-3, with D uncertain. The germline V and J ends were trimmed by 4 bases and 5 bases, with 7 bases remaining between them. Germline V gene lookup returns CDR1 DFQATT and CDR2 SNEGSKA (reference sequence). The CDR3 has 11 amino acids. The CDR3 DNA follows: TGCAGTGCTAAAAGGGTAGATACGCAGTATTTT. This sequence encodes CSAKRVDTQYF.

This clonotype has a handful of counts. V is TRBV5-1 and J is TRBJ2-5, with a possible D match to TRBD2 (7 bases). The CDR3 spans 17 residues. Trimming left V 0 bases short and J 2 bases short, with 17 bases between. Germline CDR1 reads SGHRS; CDR2 reads YFSETQ. CDR3 protein: CASSLGRGLQFQETQYF. The CDR3 region has the DNA TGCGCCAGCAGCTTGGGGCGGGGGCTACAATTTCAAGAGACCCAGTACTTC. Full variable domain (rest looked up from reference TRBV5-1 and TRBJ2-5): KAGVTQTPRYLIKTRGQQVTLSCSPISGHRSVSWYQQTPGQGLQFLFEYFSETQRNKGNFPGRFSGRQFSNSRSEMNVSTLELGDSALYLCASSLGRGLQFQETQYFGPGTRLLVL.

The chain uses TRBV9 and TRBJ2-1, with 9 nucleotides matching TRBD1. This CDR3 has 18 amino acids. V dropped 1 base and J dropped 0; count of bases not matched to a gene: 8. In germline, CDR1 is SGDLS, CDR2 YYNGEE. The CDR3 reads CASSVRGQGISSYNEQFF. The DNA of the CDR3 is TGTGCCAGCAGCGTAAGGGGACAGGGAATAAGCTCCTACAATGAGCAGTTCTTC.

The rearrangement links TRBV12-3 or TRBV12-4 to TRBJ2-2; maybe TRBD1 (6 bases). V lost 6 bases to trimming and J lost 5 bases, with 10 bases between them. The CDR3 length is 13 residues. The CDR3 DNA follows: TGTGCCAGCAGATCTACAGGGACCGGGGAGCTGTTTTTT. It is translated as CASRSTGTGELFF.

This clonotype was observed a few times. The CDR3 DNA reads as TGTGCCAGCAGGGGGGCTTATACGCAGTATTTT. It yields the protein CASRGAYTQYF. This chain joins TRBV12-3 or TRBV12-4 and TRBJ2-3, with D possibly TRBD1 on 6 matching bases. Trimming removed 6 bases at V and 7 bases at J, with 8 bases between. This CDR3 spans 11 amino acids.

This chain joins TRBV20-1 and TRBJ2-7, with D perhaps TRBD2 (5 bases). The CDR3 covers 14 residues. The V end lost 6 bases, the J end lost 0 bases, and 15 bases lay between the germline ends. Germline V gene lookup returns CDR1 DFQATT and CDR2 SNEGSKA (reference sequence). CDR3 bases: TGCAGTGCCATCGGGGTGGGGAGCTCCTACGAGCAGTACTTC. Translated, it gives CSAIGVGSSYEQYF.

This chain joins TRBV2 and TRBJ2-5; tentatively, D is TRBD2 (5 bases). The CDR3 loop spans 13 amino acids. Trimming pared 8 bases from V and 11 bases from J, leaving 21 bases between. Germline values: CDR1 SNHLY, CDR2 FYNNEI. Here the CDR3 DNA reads TGTGCCAGCCGAGGGTCAGATTACAATGAGCAGTACTTC. Amino acids: CASRGSDYNEQYF.

This clonotype was detected a few times. This rearrangement joins TRBV12-3 or TRBV12-4 to TRBJ1-6; D ambiguous. Trimming stripped 6 bases from V and 5 bases from J, with 11 bases between. The CDR3 covers 14 residues. CDR3 amino acids: CASSPGRHNSPLHF. CDR3 in DNA: TGTGCCAGCAGCCCCGGACGGCATAATTCACCCCTCCACTTT.

The chain recombines TRBV7-9 with TRBJ1-4, with 7 positions matching TRBD1. V was clipped by 2 bases and J by 7 bases; unmatched bases: 4. From germline, CDR1 is SEHNR and CDR2 FQNEAQ (reference sequence). CDR3 length: 14 amino acids. The CDR3 here is CASSLNRGSEKLFF. As DNA, the CDR3 is TGTGCCAGCAGCTTAAACAGGGGATCTGAAAAACTGTTTTTT.

The genes are TRBV7-9 and TRBJ1-5; D remains unclear. CDR1 is SEHNR and CDR2 is FQNEAQ in the germline V gene (reference sequence). The CDR3 is made up of 19 amino acids. The V and J ends lost 0 bases and 0 bases respectively, with 18 bases between them. The CDR3 coding sequence is TGTGCCAGCAGCTTAGCAGTGGCAGGAGCGTTGGGTAGCAATCAGCCCCAGCATTTT. Translated: CASSLAVAGALGSNQPQHF. The entire variable domain, with the rest obtained from reference TRBV7-9 and TRBJ1-5, is as follows: DTGVSQNPRHKITKRGQNVTFRCDPISEHNRLYWYRQTLGQGPEFLTYFQNEAQLEKSRLLSDRFSAERPKGSFSTLEIQRTEQGDSAMYLCASSLAVAGALGSNQPQHFGDGTRLSIL.

Only one count was recorded for this clonotype. The chain carries TRBV7-8 and TRBJ2-5; 7 nucleotides line up with TRBD2. V was pared by 5 bases and J by 11 bases, with 23 bases of the junction left unmatched. CDR3 length equals 17 residues. CDR1 and CDR2 from the germline V gene are SGHVS and FQNEAQ. CDR3 amino acids: CASSIPSARTSAHEQYF. CDR3 DNA: TGTGCCAGCAGCATACCCAGCGCCCGTACTAGCGCACATGAGCAGTACTTC.